A selection of T cell receptor beta chains follows, all from one sample in a study of blood T cell repertoires in COVID-19. Profiling relied on immunoSEQ multiplex PCR, and the TCRdb table lists in-frame clones only, not all of them. The sample contains about 54,000 clones, around nine tenths of which appear only once. Sequencing was performed on peripheral blood. These TCRs come from a man aged 50-60 years with acute or convalescent COVID-19. Each CDR3 is given with its conserved first and last residue. The D gene is left open where the match is weak. Some rows have no size entry. The others give once, few or many, or a class for an expanded clone.

clone_size j_call d_call v_call cdr3_aa cdr3_nt
- TRBJ2-1 - TRBV2 CASEELSSYNEQFF TGTGCCAGCGAGGAGTTAAGCTCCTACAATGAGCAGTTCTTC
- TRBJ2-7 - TRBV7-9 CASSRTGGEQYF TGTGCCAGCAGCCGCACCGGGGGCGAGCAGTACTTC
- TRBJ2-1 TRBD2 TRBV11-2 CASSLRILAGVPYNEQFF TGTGCCAGCAGCTTAAGGATACTAGCGGGAGTTCCCTACAATGAGCAGTTCTTC
- TRBJ1-3 - TRBV7-2 CASSLGVGRGNTIYF TGTGCCAGCAGCTTAGGAGTAGGGAGGGGAAACACCATATATTTT
- TRBJ2-7 TRBD2 TRBV11-2 CASSRAGEAYEQYF TGTGCCAGCAGTCGAGCGGGGGAAGCCTACGAGCAGTACTTC
- TRBJ2-7 - TRBV7-9 CASSPPTGWAYEQYF TGTGCCAGCAGCCCTCCCACAGGGTGGGCCTACGAGCAGTACTTC
- TRBJ1-2 - TRBV28 CASSLPHLTSYYGYTF TGTGCCAGCAGTTTACCCCACCTGACATCCTACTATGGCTACACCTTC
- TRBJ2-7 TRBD2 TRBV6-1 CASSEGGRTYEQYF TGTGCCAGCAGTGAGGGCGGGAGGACCTACGAGCAGTACTTC
once TRBJ1-2 - TRBV12-3/TRBV12-4 CASSLQGLYGYTF TGTGCCAGCAGTTTACAGGGACTCTATGGCTACACCTTC
- TRBJ1-5 - TRBV2 CASSESGYSNQPQHF TGTGCCAGCAGTGAAAGCGGGTATAGCAATCAGCCCCAGCATTTT
once TRBJ2-1 - TRBV7-2 CASSSSGGASYNEQFF TGTGCCAGCAGCTCTAGTGGGGGGGCCTCCTACAATGAGCAGTTCTTC
- TRBJ2-4 - TRBV23-1 CASSLRFAKNIQYF TGCGCCAGCAGTCTCAGGTTCGCCAAAAACATTCAGTACTTC
- TRBJ2-1 - TRBV12-5 CASGRRGGEQFF TGTGCTAGTGGCCGCCGAGGCGGAGAGCAGTTCTTC
- TRBJ1-1 - TRBV6-5 CASSSTQGYTEAFF TGTGCCAGCTCTTCCACACAGGGTTACACTGAAGCTTTCTTT
- TRBJ2-1 TRBD2 TRBV7-2 CASSLARGRYNEQFF TGTGCCAGCAGCTTAGCTCGCGGGAGATACAATGAGCAGTTCTTC
- TRBJ2-5 - TRBV6-5 CAAGVETQYF TGTGCAGCCGGAGTGGAGACCCAGTACTTC
- TRBJ2-5 TRBD1 TRBV27 CASRQGSQETQYF TGTGCCAGCAGACAGGGGTCCCAAGAGACCCAGTACTTC
- TRBJ1-6 TRBD1 TRBV7-2 CASSLGGGTGHSPLHF TGTGCCAGCAGCTTAGGGGGAGGGACAGGGCACTCACCCCTCCACTTT
- TRBJ2-3 TRBD2 TRBV2 CASSGTSGRALLFGDTQYF TGTGCCAGCAGTGGGACTAGCGGGAGGGCCCTCCTTTTTGGGGATACGCAGTATTTT
- TRBJ1-2 TRBD1 TRBV7-9 CASSSGQGAFGYTF TGTGCCAGCAGCTCGGGACAGGGGGCGTTTGGCTACACCTTC
- TRBJ2-1 - TRBV11-3 CASRSGGGGAGRNEQFF TGTGCCAGCAGGTCCGGCGGCGGGGGCGCTGGCAGGAATGAGCAGTTCTTC
- TRBJ2-5 - TRBV30 CAWSQGDSQETQYF TGTGCCTGGAGTCAGGGGGACTCCCAAGAGACCCAGTACTTC
- TRBJ2-1 - TRBV5-1 CASSSGQPGNEQFF TGCGCCAGCAGCTCGGGACAACCGGGAAATGAGCAGTTCTTC
- TRBJ2-2 TRBD1 TRBV5-1 CASSGLKSTGGGSGELFF TGCGCCAGCAGCGGCCTTAAATCGACAGGGGGCGGCTCCGGGGAGCTGTTTTTT
- TRBJ1-6 TRBD1 TRBV19 CASSPGQGNSPLHF TGTGCCAGTAGTCCGGGACAGGGGAATTCACCCCTCCACTTT
- TRBJ2-3 TRBD2 TRBV6-2/TRBV6-3 CASSTRAGARDTQYF TGTGCCAGCAGCACCAGAGCGGGAGCCCGGGATACGCAGTATTTT
- TRBJ2-1 - TRBV5-6 CASSLARARTYNEQFF TGTGCCAGCAGCTTGGCCCGCGCGCGTACCTACAATGAGCAGTTCTTC
- TRBJ1-6 - TRBV3-1/TRBV3-2 CASSPSGSPLHF TGTGCCAGCAGCCCCTCAGGCTCACCCCTCCACTTT
- TRBJ2-2 - TRBV12-3/TRBV12-4 CASSRGQTGELFF TGTGCCAGCAGTCGCGGACAAACCGGGGAGCTGTTTTTT
- TRBJ2-5 - TRBV5-1 CASSLNFQETQYF TGCGCCAGCAGCTTAAACTTCCAAGAGACCCAGTACTTC
- TRBJ2-5 TRBD2 TRBV9 CASSVVSSGKETQYF TGTGCCAGCAGCGTAGTATCTAGCGGAAAAGAGACCCAGTACTTC
- TRBJ2-1 TRBD2 TRBV27 CASNPTPTSGGSYNEQFF TGTGCCAGCAACCCCACCCCGACTAGCGGGGGCTCCTACAATGAGCAGTTCTTC
- TRBJ2-1 TRBD2 TRBV7-7 CASSLSPGGGYNEQFF TGTGCCAGCAGCTTAAGTCCCGGGGGGGGGTACAATGAGCAGTTCTTC
- TRBJ1-1 - TRBV30 CAWRQGVTEAFF TGTGCCTGGAGACAGGGCGTCACTGAAGCTTTCTTT